These T cell receptor beta chains were read from a single sample in a study of cytomegalovirus exposure and HLA in healthy donors. Measured with immunoSEQ multiplex PCR; TCRdb has only the in-frame clones, and not every one. The data contain around 130,000 clones, 74% of them singletons. Material: PBMCs. The receptors here all came from a woman aged 50 to 65 in good health and CMV-seropositive. The CDR3 runs from the conserved cysteine through the conserved F or W. A D gene is named only where the DNA matches it firmly. Not every row has a clone size; where given, it reads once, few, many or a size class.

J gene: TRBJ2-5; clone size: -; V gene: TRBV7-7; D gene: TRBD2; CDR3 DNA: TGTGCCAGCAGCCCCGGCACTAGCGGGGGGCCAGAGACCCAGTACTTC; CDR3 protein: CASSPGTSGGPETQYF
J gene: TRBJ1-2; clone size: few; V gene: TRBV7-8; D gene: -; CDR3 DNA: TGTGCCAGCAGCTCTAGCGCATATTATGGCTACACCTTC; CDR3 protein: CASSSSAYYGYTF
J gene: TRBJ2-1; clone size: -; V gene: TRBV11-3; D gene: -; CDR3 DNA: TGTGCCAGCAGCTTAGGTAGAGGGATCAAAAAGCAGTTCTTC; CDR3 protein: CASSLGRGIKKQFF
J gene: TRBJ2-2; clone size: -; V gene: TRBV11-3; D gene: TRBD2; CDR3 DNA: TGTGCCAGCAGCGCAGCGGGGAAACCCCTTACGAACACCGGGGAGCTGTTTTTT; CDR3 protein: CASSAAGKPLTNTGELFF
J gene: TRBJ2-1; clone size: -; V gene: TRBV11-3; D gene: -; CDR3 DNA: TGTGCCAGCAGCTTAGGGAGCGACGAGCAGTTCTTC; CDR3 protein: CASSLGSDEQFF
J gene: TRBJ2-3; clone size: -; V gene: TRBV5-1; D gene: -; CDR3 DNA: TGCGCCAGCAGCTCGACCGCCGGACTTTTTCGGGGAGATACGCAGTATTTT; CDR3 protein: CASSSTAGLFRGDTQYF
J gene: TRBJ1-2; clone size: -; V gene: TRBV27; D gene: -; CDR3 DNA: TGTGCCAGCAGTTGGGAGTCGGGGTTTGGCTACACCTTC; CDR3 protein: CASSWESGFGYTF
J gene: TRBJ1-1; clone size: -; V gene: TRBV7-2; D gene: -; CDR3 DNA: TGTGCCAGCAGCTTAGACGGGGGGGACACTGAAGCTTTCTTT; CDR3 protein: CASSLDGGDTEAFF
J gene: TRBJ1-5; clone size: -; V gene: TRBV30; D gene: -; CDR3 DNA: TGTGCCTGGAGCCGCGACACGGGCAATCAGCCCCAGCATTTT; CDR3 protein: CAWSRDTGNQPQHF
J gene: TRBJ1-1; clone size: -; V gene: TRBV7-6; D gene: TRBD1; CDR3 DNA: TGTGCCAGCAGCTTAAGAGAGACAGGGTACGGTAACACTGAAGCTTTCTTT; CDR3 protein: CASSLRETGYGNTEAFF
J gene: TRBJ2-7; clone size: -; V gene: TRBV6-6; D gene: TRBD1; CDR3 DNA: TGTGCCAGCAGTTACTCAAGGGACAGCTACGAGCAGTACTTC; CDR3 protein: CASSYSRDSYEQYF
J gene: TRBJ2-1; clone size: -; V gene: TRBV29-1; D gene: -; CDR3 DNA: TGCAGCGTCCCCCCGGGGATACAAAATGAGCAGTTCTTC; CDR3 protein: CSVPPGIQNEQFF
J gene: TRBJ1-6; clone size: -; V gene: TRBV5-1; D gene: TRBD1; CDR3 DNA: TGCGCCAGCAGCTTCCGGGACAGAGCTTCACCCCTCCACTTT; CDR3 protein: CASSFRDRASPLHF
J gene: TRBJ2-3; clone size: -; V gene: TRBV2; D gene: TRBD2; CDR3 DNA: TGTGCCAGCAGGAGGGGAGCGGGGGGTCGCACAGATACGCAGTATTTT; CDR3 protein: CASRRGAGGRTDTQYF
J gene: TRBJ2-6; clone size: -; V gene: TRBV19; D gene: -; CDR3 DNA: TGTGCCAGTAATTGGCGGAGGGCCTCTGGGGCCAACGTCCTGACTTTC; CDR3 protein: CASNWRRASGANVLTF
J gene: TRBJ2-1; clone size: -; V gene: TRBV2; D gene: -; CDR3 DNA: TGTGCCAGCAGCCCTTACAATGAGCAGTTCTTC; CDR3 protein: CASSPYNEQFF
J gene: TRBJ2-6; clone size: few; V gene: TRBV7-9; D gene: -; CDR3 DNA: TGTGCCAGCAGAGAACCGCTGGGTGCAGGCCCGGCTGGGGCCAACGTCCTGACTTTC; CDR3 protein: CASREPLGAGPAGANVLTF
J gene: TRBJ1-2; clone size: -; V gene: TRBV6-1; D gene: -; CDR3 DNA: TGTGCCAACCGACCTTCGGGGGAACGTGATGGCTACACCTTC; CDR3 protein: CANRPSGERDGYTF
J gene: TRBJ2-5; clone size: -; V gene: TRBV9; D gene: -; CDR3 DNA: TGTGCCAGCAGCGTAGATACAGTAGAGACCCAGTACTTC; CDR3 protein: CASSVDTVETQYF
J gene: TRBJ2-7; clone size: once; V gene: TRBV5-1; D gene: -; CDR3 DNA: TGCGCCAGCAGCTTGGTCGACAGCTTTGGGGAGCAGTACTTC; CDR3 protein: CASSLVDSFGEQYF
J gene: TRBJ1-1; clone size: -; V gene: TRBV7-8; D gene: -; CDR3 DNA: TGTGCCAGCAGCTCGGGTGAATGGACTGAAGCTTTCTTT; CDR3 protein: CASSSGEWTEAFF
J gene: TRBJ1-2; clone size: few; V gene: TRBV2; D gene: -; CDR3 DNA: TGTGCCAGCTTGGAGTCGCCTGGAGGCTATGGCTACACCTTC; CDR3 protein: CASLESPGGYGYTF